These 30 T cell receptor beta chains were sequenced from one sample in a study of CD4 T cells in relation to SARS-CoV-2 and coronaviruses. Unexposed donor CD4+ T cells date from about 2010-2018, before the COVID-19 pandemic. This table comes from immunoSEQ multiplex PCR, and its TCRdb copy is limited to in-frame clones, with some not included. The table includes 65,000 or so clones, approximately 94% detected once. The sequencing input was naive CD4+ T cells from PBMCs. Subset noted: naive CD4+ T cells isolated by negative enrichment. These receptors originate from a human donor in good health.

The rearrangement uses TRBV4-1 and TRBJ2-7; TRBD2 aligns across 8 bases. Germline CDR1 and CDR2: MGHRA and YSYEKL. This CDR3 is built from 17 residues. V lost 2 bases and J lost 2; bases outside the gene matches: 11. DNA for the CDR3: TGCGCCAGCAGCCAATTTTTGGCGGGACTAGGTGCCTACGAGCAGTACTTC. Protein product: CASSQFLAGLGAYEQYF.

The CDR3 nucleotides read TGTGCCTGGAGCCCGGACAGGGTGGATACGCAGTATTTT. It encodes CAWSPDRVDTQYF. V usage is TRBV30 and J usage is TRBJ2-3; 8 bases fit TRBD1. The CDR3 consists of 13 residues. Germline CDR1 reads GTSNPN; CDR2 reads SVGIG (reference sequence). After removal of 3 bases from V and 6 bases from J, the junction contained 5 bases not matched to a gene. Supplemented by reference TRBV30 and TRBJ2-3, the full variable domain reads SQTIHQWPATLVQPVGSPLSLECTVEGTSNPNLYWYRQAAGRGLQLLFYSVGIGQISSEVPQNLSASRPQDRQFILSSKKLLLSDSGFYLCAWSPDRVDTQYFGPGTRLTVL.

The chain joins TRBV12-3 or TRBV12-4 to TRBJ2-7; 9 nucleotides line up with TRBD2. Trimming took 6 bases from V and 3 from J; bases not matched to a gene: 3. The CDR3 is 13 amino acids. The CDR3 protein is CASRSSGVYEQYF. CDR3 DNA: TGTGCCAGCAGATCTAGCGGGGTCTACGAGCAGTACTTC.

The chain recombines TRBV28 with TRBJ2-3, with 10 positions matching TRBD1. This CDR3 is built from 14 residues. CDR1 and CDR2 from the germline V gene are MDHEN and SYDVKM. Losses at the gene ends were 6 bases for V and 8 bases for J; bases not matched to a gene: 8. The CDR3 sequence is CASRMTGGGGTQYF. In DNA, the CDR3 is TGTGCCAGCAGGATGACAGGGGGCGGGGGTACGCAGTATTTT.

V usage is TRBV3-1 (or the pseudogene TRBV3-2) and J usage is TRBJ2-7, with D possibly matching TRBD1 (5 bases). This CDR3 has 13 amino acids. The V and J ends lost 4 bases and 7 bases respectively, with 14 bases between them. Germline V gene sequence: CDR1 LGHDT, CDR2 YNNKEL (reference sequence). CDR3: CASSLRQSLEQYF. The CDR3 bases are TGTGCCAGCAGCCTGCGACAGAGTTTGGAGCAGTACTTC.

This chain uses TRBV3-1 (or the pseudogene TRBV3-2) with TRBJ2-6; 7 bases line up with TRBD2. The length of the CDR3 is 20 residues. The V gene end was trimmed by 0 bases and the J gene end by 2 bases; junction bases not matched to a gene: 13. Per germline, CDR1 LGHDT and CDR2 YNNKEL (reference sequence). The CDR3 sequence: CASSQDVGLAARAGANVLTF. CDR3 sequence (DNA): TGTGCCAGCAGCCAAGATGTGGGTCTAGCGGCGAGGGCTGGGGCCAACGTCCTGACTTTC.

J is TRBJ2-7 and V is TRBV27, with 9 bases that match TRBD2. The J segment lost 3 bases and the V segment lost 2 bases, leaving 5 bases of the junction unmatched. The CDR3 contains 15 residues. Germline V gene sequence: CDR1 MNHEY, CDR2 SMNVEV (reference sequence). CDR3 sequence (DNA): TGTGCCAGCAGTTTAAGGCCTAGCGGGAACTACGAGCAGTACTTC. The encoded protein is CASSLRPSGNYEQYF.

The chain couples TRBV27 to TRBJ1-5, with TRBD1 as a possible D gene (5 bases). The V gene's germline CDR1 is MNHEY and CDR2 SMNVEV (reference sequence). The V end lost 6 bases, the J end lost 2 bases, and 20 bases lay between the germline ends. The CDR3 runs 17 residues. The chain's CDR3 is CASSGGDISGGNQPQHF. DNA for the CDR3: TGTGCCAGCAGCGGGGGGGATATTTCGGGCGGCAATCAGCCCCAGCATTTT.

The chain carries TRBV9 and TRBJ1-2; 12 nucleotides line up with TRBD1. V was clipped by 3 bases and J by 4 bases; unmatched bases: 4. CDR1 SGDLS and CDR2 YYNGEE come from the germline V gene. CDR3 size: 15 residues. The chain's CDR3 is CASSAGTGGIYGYTF. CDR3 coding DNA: TGTGCCAGCAGCGCCGGGACAGGGGGCATCTATGGCTACACCTTC.

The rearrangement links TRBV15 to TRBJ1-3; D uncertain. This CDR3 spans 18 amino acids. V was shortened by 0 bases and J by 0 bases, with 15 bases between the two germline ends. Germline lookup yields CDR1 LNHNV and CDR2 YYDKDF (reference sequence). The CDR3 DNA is TGTGCCACCAGCAGAGATAATCAAGGACTCAACTCTGGAAACACCATATATTTT. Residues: CATSRDNQGLNSGNTIYF.

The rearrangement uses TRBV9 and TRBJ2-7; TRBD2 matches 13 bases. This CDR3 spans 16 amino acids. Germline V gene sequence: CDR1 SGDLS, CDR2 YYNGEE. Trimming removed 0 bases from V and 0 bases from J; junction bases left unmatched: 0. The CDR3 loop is CASSVGTSGSSYEQYF. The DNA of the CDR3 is TGTGCCAGCAGCGTAGGGACTAGCGGGAGCTCCTACGAGCAGTACTTC.

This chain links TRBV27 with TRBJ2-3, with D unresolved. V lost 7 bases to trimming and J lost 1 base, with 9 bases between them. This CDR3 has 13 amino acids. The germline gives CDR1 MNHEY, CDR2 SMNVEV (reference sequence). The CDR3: CASTLYGTDTQYF. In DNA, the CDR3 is TGTGCCAGCACCTTATACGGCACAGATACGCAGTATTTT.

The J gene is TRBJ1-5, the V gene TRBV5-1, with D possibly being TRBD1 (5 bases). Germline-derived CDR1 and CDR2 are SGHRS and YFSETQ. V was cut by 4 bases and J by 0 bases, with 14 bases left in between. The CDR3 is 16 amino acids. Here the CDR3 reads CASSVGSGRSNQPQHF. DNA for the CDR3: TGCGCCAGCAGCGTCGGATCAGGGCGTAGCAATCAGCCCCAGCATTTT.

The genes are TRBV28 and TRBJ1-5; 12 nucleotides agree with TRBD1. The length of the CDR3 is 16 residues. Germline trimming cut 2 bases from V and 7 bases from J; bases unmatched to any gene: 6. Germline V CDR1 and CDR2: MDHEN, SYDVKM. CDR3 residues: CASSLPGQGAWQPQHF. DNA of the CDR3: TGTGCCAGCAGTTTACCGGGACAGGGGGCTTGGCAGCCCCAGCATTTT.

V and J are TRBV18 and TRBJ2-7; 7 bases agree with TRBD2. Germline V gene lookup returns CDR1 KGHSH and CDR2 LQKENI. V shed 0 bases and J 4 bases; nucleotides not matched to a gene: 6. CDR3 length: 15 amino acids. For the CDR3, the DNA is TGTGCCAGCTCACCACCCAGGCCTAGCGGATACGAGCAGTACTTC. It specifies CASSPPRPSGYEQYF.

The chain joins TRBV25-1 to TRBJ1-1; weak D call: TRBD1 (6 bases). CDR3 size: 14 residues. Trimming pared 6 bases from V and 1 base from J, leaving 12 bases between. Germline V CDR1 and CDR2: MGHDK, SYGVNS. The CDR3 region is CASRAPGQNTEAFF. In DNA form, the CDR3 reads TGTGCCAGCAGAGCCCCGGGACAGAACACTGAAGCTTTCTTT.

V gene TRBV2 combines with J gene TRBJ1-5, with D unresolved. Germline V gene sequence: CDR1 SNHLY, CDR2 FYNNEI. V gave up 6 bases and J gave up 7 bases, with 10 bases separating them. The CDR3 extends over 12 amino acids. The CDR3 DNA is TGTGCCAGCAGCTATGGGTCCCAGCCCCAGCATTTT. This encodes CASSYGSQPQHF.

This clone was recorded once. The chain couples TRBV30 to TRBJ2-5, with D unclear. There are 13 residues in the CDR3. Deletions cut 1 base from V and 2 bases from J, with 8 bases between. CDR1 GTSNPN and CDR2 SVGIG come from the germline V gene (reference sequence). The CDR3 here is CAWSGTVQETQYF. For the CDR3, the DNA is TGTGCCTGGAGTGGAACAGTACAAGAGACCCAGTACTTC.

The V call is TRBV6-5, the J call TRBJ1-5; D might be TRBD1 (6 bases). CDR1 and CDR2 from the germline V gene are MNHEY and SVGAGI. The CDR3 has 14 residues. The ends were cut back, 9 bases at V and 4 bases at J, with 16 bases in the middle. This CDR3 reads CASYSTGYNQPQHF. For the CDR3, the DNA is TGTGCCAGTTACTCGACAGGCTATAATCAGCCCCAGCATTTT.

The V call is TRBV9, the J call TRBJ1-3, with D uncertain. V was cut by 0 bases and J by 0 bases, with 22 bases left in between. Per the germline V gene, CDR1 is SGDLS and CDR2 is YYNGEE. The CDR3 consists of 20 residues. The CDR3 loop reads CASSVDVIVPGASSGNTIYF. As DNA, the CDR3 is TGTGCCAGCAGCGTAGATGTTATTGTTCCGGGTGCGAGCTCTGGAAACACCATATATTTT.

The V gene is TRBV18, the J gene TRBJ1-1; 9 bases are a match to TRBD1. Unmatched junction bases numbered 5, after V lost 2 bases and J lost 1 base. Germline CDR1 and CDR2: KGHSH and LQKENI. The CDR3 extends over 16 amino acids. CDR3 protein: CASSPDLTGGNTEAFF. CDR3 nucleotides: TGTGCCAGCTCACCAGACTTGACAGGGGGGAACACTGAAGCTTTCTTT. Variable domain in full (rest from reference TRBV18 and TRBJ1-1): NAGVMQNPRHLVRRRGQEARLRCSPMKGHSHVYWYRQLPEEGLKFMVYLQKENIIDESGMPKERFSAEFPKEGPSILRIQQVVRGDSAAYFCASSPDLTGGNTEAFFGQGTRLTVV.

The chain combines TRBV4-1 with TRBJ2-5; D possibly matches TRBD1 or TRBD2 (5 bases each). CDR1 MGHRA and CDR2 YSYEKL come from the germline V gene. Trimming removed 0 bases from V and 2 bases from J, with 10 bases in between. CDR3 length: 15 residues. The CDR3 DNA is TGCGCCAGCAGCCAAGATCCGGGACGACAAGAGACCCAGTACTTC. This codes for CASSQDPGRQETQYF.

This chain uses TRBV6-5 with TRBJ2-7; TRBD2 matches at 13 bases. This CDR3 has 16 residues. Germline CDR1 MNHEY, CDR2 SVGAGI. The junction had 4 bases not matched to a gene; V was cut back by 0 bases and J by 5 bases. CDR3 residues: CASSYSGLAGSHEQYF. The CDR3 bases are TGTGCCAGCAGTTACTCGGGACTAGCGGGAAGCCACGAGCAGTACTTC.

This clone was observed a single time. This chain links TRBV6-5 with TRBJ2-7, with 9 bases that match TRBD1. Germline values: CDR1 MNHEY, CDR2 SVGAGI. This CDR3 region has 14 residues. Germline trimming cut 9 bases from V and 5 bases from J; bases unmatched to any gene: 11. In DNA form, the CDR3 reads TGTGCCAGTAGGTGGGGGACAGGGTCCCACGAGCAGTACTTC. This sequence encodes CASRWGTGSHEQYF.

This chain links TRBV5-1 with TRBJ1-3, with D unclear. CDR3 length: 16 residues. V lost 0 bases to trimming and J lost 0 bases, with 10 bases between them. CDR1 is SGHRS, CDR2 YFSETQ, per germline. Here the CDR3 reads CASSLGGKSSGNTIYF. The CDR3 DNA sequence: TGCGCCAGCAGCTTGGGCGGCAAAAGCTCTGGAAACACCATATATTTT.

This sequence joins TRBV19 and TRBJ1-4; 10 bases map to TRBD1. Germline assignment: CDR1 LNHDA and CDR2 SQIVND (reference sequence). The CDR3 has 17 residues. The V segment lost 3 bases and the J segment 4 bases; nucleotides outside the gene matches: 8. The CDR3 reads CASSIRSGTGDNEKLFF. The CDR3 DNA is TGTGCCAGTAGTATTCGATCCGGGACAGGGGATAATGAAAAACTGTTTTTT.

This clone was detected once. The CDR3 coding sequence is TGTGCCAGCAGCCCTCACCGGGACAGGGCTGGAAACACCATATATTTT. This gives the protein CASSPHRDRAGNTIYF. The chain recombines TRBV7-9 with TRBJ1-3; the match to TRBD1 covers 9 bases. V lost 5 bases, J lost 2 bases, and 7 bases stayed unmatched. This CDR3 comprises 16 residues. Per germline, CDR1 SEHNR and CDR2 FQNEAQ (reference sequence).

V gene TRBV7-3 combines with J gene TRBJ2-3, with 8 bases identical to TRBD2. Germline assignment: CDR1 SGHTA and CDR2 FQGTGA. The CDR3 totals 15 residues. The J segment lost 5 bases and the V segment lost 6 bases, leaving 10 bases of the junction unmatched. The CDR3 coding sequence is TGTGCCAGCAGACCCCGAGGGCTAGCGGGAGATACGCAGTATTTT. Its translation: CASRPRGLAGDTQYF. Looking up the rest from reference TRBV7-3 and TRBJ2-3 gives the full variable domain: GAGVSQTPSNKVTEKGKYVELRCDPISGHTALYWYRQSLGQGPEFLIYFQGTGAADDSGLPNDRFFAVRPEGSVSTLKIQRTERGDSAVYLCASRPRGLAGDTQYFGPGTRLTVL.

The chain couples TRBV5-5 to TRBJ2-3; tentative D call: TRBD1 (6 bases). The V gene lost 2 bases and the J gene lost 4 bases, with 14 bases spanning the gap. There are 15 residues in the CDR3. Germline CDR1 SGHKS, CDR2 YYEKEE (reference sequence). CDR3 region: CASSFTGSSADTQYF. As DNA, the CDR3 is TGTGCCAGCAGCTTCACAGGGAGTTCGGCAGATACGCAGTATTTT.

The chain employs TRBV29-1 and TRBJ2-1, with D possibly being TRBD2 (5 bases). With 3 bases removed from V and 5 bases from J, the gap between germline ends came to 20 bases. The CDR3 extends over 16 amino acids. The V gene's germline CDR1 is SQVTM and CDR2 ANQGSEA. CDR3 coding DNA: TGCAGCGTTGACTCTCTCGGACTCCTTTTGGACAATGAGCAGTTCTTC. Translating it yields CSVDSLGLLLDNEQFF.